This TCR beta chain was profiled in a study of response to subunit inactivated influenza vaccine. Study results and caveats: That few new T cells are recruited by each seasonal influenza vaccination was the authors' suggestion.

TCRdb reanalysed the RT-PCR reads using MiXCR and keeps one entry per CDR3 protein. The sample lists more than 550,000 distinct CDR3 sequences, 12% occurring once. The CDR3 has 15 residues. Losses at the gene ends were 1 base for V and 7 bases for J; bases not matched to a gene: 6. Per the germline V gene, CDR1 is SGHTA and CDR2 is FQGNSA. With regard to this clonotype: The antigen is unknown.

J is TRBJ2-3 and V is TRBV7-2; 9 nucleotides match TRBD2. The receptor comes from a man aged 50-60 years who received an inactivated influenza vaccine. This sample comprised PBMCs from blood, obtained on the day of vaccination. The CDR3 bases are TGTGCCAGCAGCTTAGAACTAGCGGGTTTCAATACGCAGTATTTT. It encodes CASSLELAGFNTQYF.